This TCR beta chain was captured in a study of cytomegalovirus exposure and HLA in healthy donors. Study summary: The study's early data release held tens of millions of unique TCRs from HLA-typed donors.

The PCR had 60 Vbeta and 13 Jbeta primers. This table comes from immunoSEQ multiplex PCR, and its TCRdb copy is limited to in-frame clones, with some not included. The sample gives around 130,000 clones, approximately 77% of which show up once; over 0.9% is in the top ten. Germline CDR1 reads SGHDT; CDR2 reads YYEEEE. This CDR3 has 17 residues. Trimming left V 0 bases short and J 3 bases short, with 19 bases between. Donors had nominal health at sampling but likely had unrecorded immune exposures. This chain joins TRBV5-6 and TRBJ2-7; D may be TRBD1 (6 bases). Specimen: PBMCs. This clonotype was obtained from an older woman in good health and CMV-seronegative. CDR3 DNA: TGTGCCAGCAGCTTGGATAAAGGGGGACGCGGGTTCTACGAGCAGTACTTC. The encoded protein is CASSLDKGGRGFYEQYF.